Listed below are T cell receptor beta chains from one sample, sequenced in a study of immune evolution from preneoplasia to lung adenocarcinoma. TCRdb keeps only in-frame clones here, not all; method: immunoSEQ multiplex PCR. This table has tens of thousands of clones, 60% to 80% appearing once. Sequences were obtained from FFPE invasive lung adenocarcinoma tissue. The source of these receptors is a person aged 55 to 69 with lung adenocarcinoma. Both conserved end residues are part of each CDR3. D genes are given only for firm matches. A clone size is listed for some rows: how often the clone was seen (once, few, many), or a class if it is expanded.

D gene	V gene	clone size	J gene	CDR3 protein	CDR3 DNA
-	TRBV7-9	-	TRBJ2-1	CASSLAGVSYNEQFF	TGTGCCAGCAGCTTAGCGGGAGTTTCCTACAATGAGCAGTTCTTC
TRBD1	TRBV18	-	TRBJ2-7	CASSPEQGASYEQYF	TGTGCCAGCTCACCAGAGCAGGGGGCATCGTACGAGCAGTACTTC
TRBD1	TRBV5-1	-	TRBJ1-5	CASSLDRGQPQHF	TGCGCCAGCAGCTTGGACAGGGGTCAGCCCCAGCATTTT
TRBD1	TRBV7-9	few	TRBJ2-1	CASSSGGRGGYNEQFF	TGTGCCAGCAGCTCAGGGGGCCGTGGCGGATACAATGAGCAGTTCTTC
-	TRBV5-1	-	TRBJ2-5	CASSLGGSGQETQYF	TGCGCCAGCAGCTTGGGCGGTAGCGGCCAAGAGACCCAGTACTTC
-	TRBV5-1	-	TRBJ2-5	CASSSTGRRGETQYF	TGCGCCAGCAGCTCGACGGGTAGGAGAGGGGAGACCCAGTACTTC
-	TRBV5-5	-	TRBJ2-7	CASSLVIGRAAYEQYF	TGTGCCAGCAGCTTGGTGATCGGCCGGGCCGCCTACGAGCAGTACTTC
-	TRBV7-2	-	TRBJ2-2	CASSPYTNTGELFF	TGTGCCAGCAGCCCCTATACGAACACCGGGGAGCTGTTTTTT
-	TRBV7-9	-	TRBJ1-1	CASTRGNTEAFF	TGTGCCAGCACCCGGGGGAACACTGAAGCTTTCTTT
TRBD2	TRBV14	-	TRBJ2-3	CASSQDRRTSGVTDTQYF	TGTGCCAGCAGCCAAGATCGGAGGACTAGCGGGGTCACAGATACGCAGTATTTT
-	TRBV1	-	TRBJ1-4	CTSSPRLRRPRHEKLFF	TGCACCAGCAGCCCAAGGCTTCGAAGACCGCGGCATGAAAAACTGTTTTTT
TRBD1	TRBV5-1	-	TRBJ1-1	CATQGQGGTEAFF	TGCGCCACCCAGGGACAGGGGGGGACTGAAGCTTTCTTT